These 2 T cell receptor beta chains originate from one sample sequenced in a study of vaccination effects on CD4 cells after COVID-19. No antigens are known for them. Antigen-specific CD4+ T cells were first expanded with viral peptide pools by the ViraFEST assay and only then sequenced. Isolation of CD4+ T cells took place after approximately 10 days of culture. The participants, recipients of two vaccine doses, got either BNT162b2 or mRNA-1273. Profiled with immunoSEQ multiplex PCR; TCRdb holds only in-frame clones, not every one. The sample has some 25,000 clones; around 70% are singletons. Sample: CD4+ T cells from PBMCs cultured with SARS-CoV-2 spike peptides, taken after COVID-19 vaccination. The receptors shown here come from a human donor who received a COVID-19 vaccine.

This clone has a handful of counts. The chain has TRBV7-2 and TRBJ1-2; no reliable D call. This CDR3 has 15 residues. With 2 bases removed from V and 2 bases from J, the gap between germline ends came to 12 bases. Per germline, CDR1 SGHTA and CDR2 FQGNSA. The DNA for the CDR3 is TGTGCCAGCAGCTTATTCCCCCAAGAGAACTATGGCTACACCTTC. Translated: CASSLFPQENYGYTF.

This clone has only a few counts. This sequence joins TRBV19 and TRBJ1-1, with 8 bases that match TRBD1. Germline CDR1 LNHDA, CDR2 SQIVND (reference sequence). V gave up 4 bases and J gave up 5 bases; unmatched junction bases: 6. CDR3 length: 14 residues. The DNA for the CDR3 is TGTGCCAGTAGTAGAGACAGGGGAGGAACTGAAGCTTTCTTT. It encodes CASSRDRGGTEAFF.